Each of the 9 T cell receptor beta chains below was sequenced from the same sample in a study of T cell repertoires in ileal Crohn's disease (dated by TCRdb to between 2017 and 2020). Receptor amplification or capture employed the immunoSEQ multiplex PCR assay. TCRdb mirrors the immuneACCESS table, restricted to in-frame sequences. Some clones are absent from its copies; in checked studies, under half trace to an unresolved V gene, and the reason for the others is unknown. For this sample the table gives about 17,000 clones, of which 60% were detected only once. The top ten hold under 7.5% of the sample. What was sequenced was ileal tissue. Receptors were obtained from an adult with Crohn's disease.

The rearrangement joins TRBV25-1 to TRBJ1-2; D is ambiguous. V dropped 5 bases and J dropped 8 bases, with 12 bases sitting between them. The germline CDR1 and CDR2 sequences are MGHDK and SYGVNS. The CDR3 runs 12 residues. CDR3 residues: CASSYQMGGYTF. Here the CDR3 DNA reads TGTGCCAGCAGTTACCAGATGGGCGGCTACACCTTC.

This chain connects TRBV11-2 to TRBJ2-7, with TRBD2 matching 7 bases. This CDR3 spans 15 amino acids. Germline V gene sequence: CDR1 SGHAT, CDR2 FQNNGV. The V gene end was trimmed by 0 bases and the J gene end by 3 bases; junction bases not matched to a gene: 5. The CDR3 loop reads CASSLEAGVNYEQYF. In DNA form, the CDR3 reads TGTGCCAGCAGCTTAGAGGCGGGAGTGAACTACGAGCAGTACTTC.

This chain joins TRBV5-1 and TRBJ2-1, with D possibly being TRBD1 (7 bases). V lost 2 bases, J lost 5 bases, and 8 bases lay in between. CDR1 and CDR2 (germline): SGHRS, YFSETQ. This CDR3 has 13 residues. This chain's CDR3 is CASSFRGDNEQFF. Written as DNA, the CDR3 is TGCGCCAGCAGCTTCAGGGGGGACAATGAGCAGTTCTTC.

This clone was seen a few times. The chain carries TRBV6-5 and TRBJ1-1; the D is unclear. Trimming shortened V by 4 bases and J by 4 bases, and 4 bases separated the two germline ends. Per germline, CDR1 MNHEY and CDR2 SVGAGI. The CDR3 has 11 residues. CDR3 sequence reads: CASSFGTEAFF. CDR3 nucleotide sequence: TGTGCCAGCAGTTTCGGCACTGAAGCTTTCTTT.

The chain couples TRBV5-1 to TRBJ2-6; 10 nucleotides match TRBD2. CDR1 is SGHRS, CDR2 YFSETQ, per germline. V lost 0 bases, J lost 2 bases, and 2 bases stayed unmatched. CDR3 length: 17 amino acids. CDR3: CASSLALAGAGANVLTF. The CDR3 nucleotides are TGCGCCAGCAGCTTGGCCCTAGCGGGAGCTGGGGCCAACGTCCTGACTTTC.

This clone is categorized as medium-sized. This chain links TRBV2 with TRBJ1-1; no clear D. V was cut by 8 bases and J by 2 bases, with 9 bases left in between. The germline gives CDR1 SNHLY, CDR2 FYNNEI. CDR3 length equals 12 residues. The CDR3 sequence: CASFRKNTEAFF. CDR3 DNA: TGTGCCAGCTTCAGGAAAAACACTGAAGCTTTCTTT.

This chain uses TRBV28 with TRBJ2-1; 8 bases line up with TRBD2. The CDR3 contains 14 residues. V trimming: 6 bases; J trimming: 5 bases; junction bases outside the gene matches: 6. Germline V gives CDR1 MDHEN, CDR2 SYDVKM. The CDR3 protein is CASSRGGENNEQFF. CDR3 DNA: TGTGCCAGCAGCCGGGGGGGCGAGAACAATGAGCAGTTCTTC.

The rearrangement links TRBV5-1 to TRBJ1-2; 8 bases match TRBD1. Germline CDR1 is SGHRS and CDR2 is YFSETQ. The CDR3 is 14 residues long. The V segment lost 3 bases and the J segment 4 bases; nucleotides outside the gene matches: 5. The CDR3 loop reads CASSSGTGPYGYTF. CDR3 DNA sequence: TGCGCCAGCAGCTCGGGGACAGGCCCCTATGGCTACACCTTC.

The rearrangement links TRBV25-1 to TRBJ2-5, with D unresolved. CDR1 is MGHDK and CDR2 is SYGVNS in the germline V gene. The CDR3 totals 15 residues. The V end lost 0 bases, the J end lost 2 bases, and 10 bases lay between the germline ends. CDR3 sequence: CASSEYAGRQETQYF. DNA of the CDR3: TGTGCCAGCAGTGAATACGCCGGCAGGCAAGAGACCCAGTACTTC.